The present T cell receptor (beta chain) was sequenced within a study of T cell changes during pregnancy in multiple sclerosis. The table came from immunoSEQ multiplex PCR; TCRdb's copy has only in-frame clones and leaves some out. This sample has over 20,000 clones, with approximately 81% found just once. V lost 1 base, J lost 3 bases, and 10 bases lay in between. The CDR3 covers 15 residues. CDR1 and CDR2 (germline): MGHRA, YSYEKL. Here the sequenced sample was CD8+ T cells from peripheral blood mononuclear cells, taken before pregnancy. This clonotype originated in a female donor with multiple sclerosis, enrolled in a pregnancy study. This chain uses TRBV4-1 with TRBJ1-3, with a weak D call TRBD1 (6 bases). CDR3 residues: CASSQGGGSGNTIYF. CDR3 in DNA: TGCGCCAGCAGCCAAGGCGGGGGCAGTGGAAACACCATATATTTT.